This T cell receptor beta chain was captured by sequencing in a study of CD8+CD57+ T cells in acquired aplastic anemia. Overall study context: An average of roughly 2.9 ug of DNA was obtained from sorted CD4+ and CD8+ cells.

Previously, flow cytometry had revealed CD8+CD57+ cell expansion in the patients chosen for sequencing. V was shortened by 8 bases and J by 1 base, with 14 bases between the two germline ends. The germline V gene encodes CDR1 MDHEN and CDR2 SYDVKM. The CDR3 runs 15 residues. For CDR3 and TCR beta VDJ profiling, genomic DNA was the template used. TCRdb re-called the reads through MiXCR, storing one row per CDR3 protein. This sample has 150,000 or so distinct CDR3 sequences, with under 55% found just once. The table lists this clonotype with a few counts. This chain joins TRBV28 and TRBJ2-2; possible D gene TRBD2, 6 bases. This TCR derives from a human donor with aplastic anemia. The source material was sorted CD4+, CD8+, or CD8+CD57+ T cells (not recorded which) from PBMCs. CDR3 nucleotide sequence: TGTGCCAGCGCCCCGGCGGGAAAGAACACCGGGGAGCTGTTTTTT. It is translated as CASAPAGKNTGELFF.